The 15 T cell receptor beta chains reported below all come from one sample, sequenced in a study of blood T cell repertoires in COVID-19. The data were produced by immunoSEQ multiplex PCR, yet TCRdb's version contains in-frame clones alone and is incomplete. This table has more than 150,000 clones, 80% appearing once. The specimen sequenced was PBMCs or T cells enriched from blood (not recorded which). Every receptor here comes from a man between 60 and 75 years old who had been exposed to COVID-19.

The CDR3 nucleotides are TGTGCCAGCTCACCAGAACAGGGAAGCACAGATACGCAGTATTTT. Residues: CASSPEQGSTDTQYF. The chain joins TRBV18 to TRBJ2-3, with D maybe TRBD1 (6 bases). Germline CDR1 reads KGHSH; CDR2 reads LQKENI. This CDR3 has 15 amino acids. The germline V and J ends were trimmed by 2 bases and 0 bases, with 9 bases remaining between them.

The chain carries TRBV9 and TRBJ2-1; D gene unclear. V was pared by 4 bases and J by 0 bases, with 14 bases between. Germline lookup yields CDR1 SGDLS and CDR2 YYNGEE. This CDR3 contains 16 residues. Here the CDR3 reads CASSTTAQSSYNEQFF. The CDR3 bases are TGTGCCAGCAGCACGACTGCCCAGAGCTCCTACAATGAGCAGTTCTTC.

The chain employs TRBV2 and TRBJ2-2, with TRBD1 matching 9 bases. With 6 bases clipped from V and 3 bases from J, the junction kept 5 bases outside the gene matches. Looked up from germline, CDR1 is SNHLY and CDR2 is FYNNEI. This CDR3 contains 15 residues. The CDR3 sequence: CASSETGGDTGELFF. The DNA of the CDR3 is TGTGCCAGCAGCGAGACAGGGGGTGACACCGGGGAGCTGTTTTTT.

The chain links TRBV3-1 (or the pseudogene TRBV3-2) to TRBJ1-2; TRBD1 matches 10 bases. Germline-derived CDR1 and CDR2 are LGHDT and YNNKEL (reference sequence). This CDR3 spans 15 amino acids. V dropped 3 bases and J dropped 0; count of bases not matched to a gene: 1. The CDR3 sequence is CASSQGTGANYGYTF. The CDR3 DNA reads TGTGCCAGCAGCCAGGGGACAGGGGCTAACTATGGCTACACCTTC.

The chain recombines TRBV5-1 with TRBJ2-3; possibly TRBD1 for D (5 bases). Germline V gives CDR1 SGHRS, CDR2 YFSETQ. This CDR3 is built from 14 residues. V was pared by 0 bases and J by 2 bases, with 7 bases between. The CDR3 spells CASSLDRSTDTQYF. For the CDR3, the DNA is TGCGCCAGCAGCTTGGACAGGTCCACAGATACGCAGTATTTT.

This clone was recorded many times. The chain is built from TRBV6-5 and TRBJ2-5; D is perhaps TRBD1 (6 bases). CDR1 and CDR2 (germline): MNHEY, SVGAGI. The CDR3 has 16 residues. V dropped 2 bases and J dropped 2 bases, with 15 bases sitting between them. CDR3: CASSYHRVGGQETQYF. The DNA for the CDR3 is TGTGCCAGCAGTTACCACAGGGTAGGGGGTCAAGAGACCCAGTACTTC.

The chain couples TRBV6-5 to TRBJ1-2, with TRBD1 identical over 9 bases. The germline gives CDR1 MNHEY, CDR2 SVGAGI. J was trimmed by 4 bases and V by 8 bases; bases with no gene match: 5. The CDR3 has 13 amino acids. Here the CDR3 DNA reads TGTGCCAGCTCCCGGACAGGGGCCTATGGCTACACCTTC. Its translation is CASSRTGAYGYTF.

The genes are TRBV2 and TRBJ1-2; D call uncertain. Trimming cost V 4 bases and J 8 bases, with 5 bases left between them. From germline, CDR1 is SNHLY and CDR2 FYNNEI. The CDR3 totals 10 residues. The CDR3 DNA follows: TGTGCCAGCAGTGCGAGAGGCTACACCTTC. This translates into CASSARGYTF. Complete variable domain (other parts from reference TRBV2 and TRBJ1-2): EPEVTQTPSHQVTQMGQEVILRCVPISNHLYFYWYRQILGQKVEFLVSFYNNEISEKSEIFDDQFSVERPDGSNFTLKIRSTKLEDSAMYFCASSARGYTFGSGTRLTVV.

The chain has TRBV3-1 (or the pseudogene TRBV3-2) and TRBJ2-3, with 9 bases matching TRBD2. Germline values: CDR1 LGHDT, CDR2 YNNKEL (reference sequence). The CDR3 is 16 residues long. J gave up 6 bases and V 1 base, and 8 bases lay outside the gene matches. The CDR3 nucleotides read TGTGCCAGCAGCCAAGGAAGGGGCGGGAGGGGGGATACGCAGTATTTT. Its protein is CASSQGRGGRGDTQYF.

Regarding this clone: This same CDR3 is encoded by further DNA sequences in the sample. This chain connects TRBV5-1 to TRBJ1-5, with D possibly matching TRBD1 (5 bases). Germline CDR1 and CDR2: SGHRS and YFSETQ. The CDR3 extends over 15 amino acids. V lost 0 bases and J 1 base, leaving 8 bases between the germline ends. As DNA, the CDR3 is TGCGCCAGCAGCTTGGCGGGGGTAAGCAATCAGCCCCAGCATTTT. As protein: CASSLAGVSNQPQHF.

The CDR3 loop reads CASSIQGAGANVLTF. The CDR3 DNA is TGTGCCAGTAGTATACAGGGGGCTGGGGCCAACGTCCTGACTTTC. V and J are TRBV19 and TRBJ2-6; 7 nucleotides align to TRBD1. Germline CDR1 and CDR2: LNHDA and SQIVND (reference sequence). V dropped 2 bases and J dropped 2; count of bases not matched to a gene: 0. The CDR3 is 15 amino acids.

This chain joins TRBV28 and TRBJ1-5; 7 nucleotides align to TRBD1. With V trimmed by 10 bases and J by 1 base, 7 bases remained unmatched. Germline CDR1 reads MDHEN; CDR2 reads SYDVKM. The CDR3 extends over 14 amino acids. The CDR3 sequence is CAIDRAPSNQPQHF. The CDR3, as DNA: TGTGCCATCGACAGGGCCCCCAGCAATCAGCCCCAGCATTTT.

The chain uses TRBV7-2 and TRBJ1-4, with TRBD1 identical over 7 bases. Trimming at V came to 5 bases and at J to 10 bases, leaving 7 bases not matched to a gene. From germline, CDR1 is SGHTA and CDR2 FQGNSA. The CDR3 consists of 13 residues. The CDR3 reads CASSQLGQRKLFF. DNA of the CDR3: TGTGCCAGCAGCCAGCTGGGACAGAGAAAACTGTTTTTT.

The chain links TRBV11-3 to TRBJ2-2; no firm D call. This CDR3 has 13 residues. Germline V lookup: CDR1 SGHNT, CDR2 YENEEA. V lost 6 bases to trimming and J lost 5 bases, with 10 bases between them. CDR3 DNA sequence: TGTGCCAGCAGTTTTGGAGCGACCGGGGAGCTGTTTTTT. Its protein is CASSFGATGELFF.

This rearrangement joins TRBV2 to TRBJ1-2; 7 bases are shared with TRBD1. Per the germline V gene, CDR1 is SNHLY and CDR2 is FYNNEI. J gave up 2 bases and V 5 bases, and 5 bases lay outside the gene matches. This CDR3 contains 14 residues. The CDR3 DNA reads TGTGCCAGCAGTAATCGACAGGGAAACTATGGCTACACCTTC. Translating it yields CASSNRQGNYGYTF.